A single T cell receptor beta chain is shown here with its context. Its specificity is unknown. The sample comes from a study of cytomegalovirus exposure and HLA in healthy donors. At the level of the study: Earlier results showed 90 million to 130 million unique TCR beta sequences derived from about 179 million T cells. General observations from the study: Presence/absence analyses took donor sequencing depth as roughly uniform. Previous analysis showed most TCR beta V segments were productive about 87% or about 30% of the time.

V lost 3 bases and J 8 bases, leaving 16 bases between the germline ends. This CDR3 spans 14 amino acids. Germline V gives CDR1 LNHDA, CDR2 SQIVND (reference sequence). In the PCR, 60 Vbeta and 13 Jbeta primers were used. Only in-frame clones appear in the TCRdb table, and some are missing; sequencing was by immunoSEQ multiplex PCR. The data contain under 150,000 clones, around 82% of them singletons. The receptor comes from a woman in her 30s in good health and CMV-seropositive. The chain is built from TRBV19 and TRBJ1-2, with D uncertain. The sequenced material came from PBMCs. The CDR3 loop is CASSIPAGSRGYTF. In DNA, the CDR3 is TGTGCCAGTAGTATCCCGGCCGGCTCGCGGGGCTACACCTTC.